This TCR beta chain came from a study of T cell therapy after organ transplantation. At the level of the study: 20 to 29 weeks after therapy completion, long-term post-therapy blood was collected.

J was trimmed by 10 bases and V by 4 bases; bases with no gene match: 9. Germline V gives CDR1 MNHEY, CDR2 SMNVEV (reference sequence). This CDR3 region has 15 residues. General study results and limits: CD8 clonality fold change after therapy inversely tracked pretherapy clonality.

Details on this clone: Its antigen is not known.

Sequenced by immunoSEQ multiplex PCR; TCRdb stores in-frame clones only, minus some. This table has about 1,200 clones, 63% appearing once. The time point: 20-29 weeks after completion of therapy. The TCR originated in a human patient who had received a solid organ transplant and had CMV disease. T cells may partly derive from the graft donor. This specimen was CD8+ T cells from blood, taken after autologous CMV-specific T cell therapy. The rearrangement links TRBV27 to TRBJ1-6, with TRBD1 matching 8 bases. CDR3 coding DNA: TGTGCCAGCAGTTACTCAACAGGGGGAATATCACCCCTCCACTTT. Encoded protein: CASSYSTGGISPLHF.